The rows below give T cell receptor beta chains drawn from one sample of a study of CD8 T cells in ankylosing spondylitis. MiXCR, applied by TCRdb to the 5' RACE reads, yields one record per CDR3 protein. The sample contains roughly 190,000 distinct CDR3 sequences, 9.5% to 15% of which appear only once. Material for sequencing was blood, either unsorted or a sorted T cell fraction (not recorded which). These receptors were obtained from a male donor with ankylosing spondylitis or in good health (not recorded which). Both conserved end residues are part of each CDR3. The D gene is left open where the match is weak. Size values are once, few and many counts, or a class for expanded clones, and some rows have none.

J gene: TRBJ2-1
V gene: TRBV30
D gene: NA
clone size: few
CDR3 protein: CAWGRQGSYNEQFF
CDR3 DNA: TGTGCCTGGGGGCGGCAGGGGTCCTACAATGAGCAGTTCTTC

J gene: TRBJ1-1
V gene: TRBV9
D gene: NA
clone size: NA
CDR3 protein: CASSVVGVGTEAFF
CDR3 DNA: TGTGCCAGCAGCGTAGTTGGGGTTGGCACTGAAGCTTTCTTT

J gene: TRBJ1-2
V gene: TRBV19
D gene: TRBD1
clone size: few
CDR3 protein: CASSTHGQGRNYGYTF
CDR3 DNA: TGTGCCAGTAGTACCCACGGACAGGGACGGAACTATGGCTACACCTTC

J gene: TRBJ2-6
V gene: TRBV7-9
D gene: TRBD2
clone size: few
CDR3 protein: CASSLVAGEAGANVLTF
CDR3 DNA: TGTGCCAGCAGCTTAGTGGCGGGAGAAGCTGGGGCCAACGTCCTGACTTTC

J gene: TRBJ1-1
V gene: TRBV12-3/TRBV12-4
D gene: NA
clone size: NA
CDR3 protein: CASSLAWAAEAFF
CDR3 DNA: TGTGCCAGCAGTTTAGCGTGGGCGGCCGAAGCTTTCTTT

J gene: TRBJ1-3
V gene: TRBV25-1
D gene: NA
clone size: NA
CDR3 protein: CASSFGVGNTIYF
CDR3 DNA: TGTGCCAGCAGTTTCGGAGTCGGAAACACCATATATTTT

J gene: TRBJ2-3
V gene: TRBV21-1
D gene: NA
clone size: few
CDR3 protein: CASSKEGRVADTQYF
CDR3 DNA: TGTGCCAGCAGCAAAGAGGGGCGGGTCGCAGATACGCAGTATTTT

J gene: TRBJ2-3
V gene: TRBV4-2
D gene: NA
clone size: few
CDR3 protein: CASSQEGELGAQYF
CDR3 DNA: TGTGCCAGCAGCCAAGAGGGGGAGCTCGGGGCGCAGTATTTT

J gene: TRBJ2-1
V gene: TRBV20-1
D gene: NA
clone size: NA
CDR3 protein: CSADWNEQFF
CDR3 DNA: TGCAGTGCGGACTGGAATGAGCAGTTCTTC

J gene: TRBJ2-7
V gene: TRBV7-6
D gene: NA
clone size: few
CDR3 protein: CASSLVGTFNEQYF
CDR3 DNA: TGTGCCAGCAGCTTGGTAGGAACCTTCAACGAGCAGTACTTC

J gene: TRBJ1-1
V gene: TRBV12-3/TRBV12-4
D gene: TRBD1
clone size: few
CDR3 protein: CASSYTGAEAFF
CDR3 DNA: TGTGCCAGCAGCTACACAGGGGCTGAAGCTTTCTTT

J gene: TRBJ2-3
V gene: TRBV20-1
D gene: NA
clone size: NA
CDR3 protein: CSARGLSELTTDTQYF
CDR3 DNA: TGCAGTGCTAGAGGCCTCTCCGAGCTAACGACAGATACGCAGTATTTT

J gene: TRBJ2-2
V gene: TRBV24-1
D gene: TRBD1
clone size: few
CDR3 protein: CATSERGLDTGELFF
CDR3 DNA: TGTGCCACCAGTGAGAGGGGGCTGGACACCGGGGAGCTGTTTTTT

J gene: TRBJ2-7
V gene: TRBV27
D gene: TRBD2
clone size: NA
CDR3 protein: CASRLAGGFEQYF
CDR3 DNA: TGTGCCAGCAGGCTAGCGGGGGGATTCGAGCAGTACTTC

J gene: TRBJ2-7
V gene: TRBV9
D gene: NA
clone size: few
CDR3 protein: CASSVGAGASYEQYF
CDR3 DNA: TGTGCCAGCAGCGTAGGAGCAGGGGCCTCCTACGAGCAGTACTTC

J gene: TRBJ1-1
V gene: TRBV12-3/TRBV12-4
D gene: NA
clone size: NA
CDR3 protein: CASSSARRNTEAFF
CDR3 DNA: TGTGCCAGCAGTTCAGCACGGAGGAACACTGAAGCTTTCTTT

J gene: TRBJ1-1
V gene: TRBV6-1
D gene: NA
clone size: few
CDR3 protein: CASRSWAEAFF
CDR3 DNA: TGTGCCAGCCGGAGTTGGGCGGAAGCTTTCTTT

J gene: TRBJ2-7
V gene: TRBV2
D gene: NA
clone size: NA
CDR3 protein: CAIPGEGYEQYF
CDR3 DNA: TGTGCCATACCGGGGGAAGGGTACGAGCAGTACTTC

J gene: TRBJ2-4
V gene: TRBV27
D gene: NA
clone size: NA
CDR3 protein: CASRGANQDIQYF
CDR3 DNA: TGTGCCAGCAGAGGGGCGAATCAAGACATTCAGTACTTC

J gene: TRBJ1-1
V gene: TRBV20-1
D gene: NA
clone size: NA
CDR3 protein: CSARDPGAGTEAFF
CDR3 DNA: TGCAGTGCTAGAGATCCGGGGGCAGGCACTGAAGCTTTCTTT

J gene: TRBJ2-7
V gene: TRBV27
D gene: NA
clone size: NA
CDR3 protein: CASGPGPYEQYF
CDR3 DNA: TGTGCCAGCGGCCCTGGCCCCTACGAGCAGTACTTC

J gene: TRBJ2-7
V gene: TRBV5-6
D gene: NA
clone size: NA
CDR3 protein: CASSNAFSGYEQYF
CDR3 DNA: TGTGCCAGCAGCAATGCATTTTCGGGGTACGAGCAGTACTTC